Listed below are T cell receptor beta chains from one sample, sequenced in a study of blood T cell repertoires in COVID-19. Produced via immunoSEQ multiplex PCR; TCRdb's table is partial and in-frame only. The sample shows about 190,000 clones, about 81% of them seen only once. Source material: peripheral blood. These receptor sequences come from a woman over 75 with COVID-19, enrolled during active disease. The CDR3 runs from the conserved cysteine through the conserved F or W. The order of the fields is CDR3 protein, V gene, D gene, J gene. A D gene is named only where the DNA matches it firmly.

CASSLIGTIQETQYF TRBV27 NA TRBJ2-5
CATSRDTTSGRAGQYF TRBV15 TRBD2 TRBJ2-7
CASSREAVNNYGYTF TRBV5-1 NA TRBJ1-2
CASSYGTSGDEQYF TRBV5-1 TRBD2 TRBJ2-7
CASSSTTDTQYF TRBV6-2/TRBV6-3 NA TRBJ2-3
CASSQRQGENTEAFF TRBV11-1 TRBD1 TRBJ1-1
CASSLAGHPYEQYF TRBV5-1 NA TRBJ2-7
CASSDLRGAIPGTEAFF TRBV14 NA TRBJ1-1
CASSTGGSSYNEQFF TRBV19 NA TRBJ2-1
CASSLTGSADTQYF TRBV6-5 TRBD1 TRBJ2-3
CASSFLARLYEQYF TRBV5-5 NA TRBJ2-7
CASSKISGANVLTF TRBV7-8 NA TRBJ2-6
CAISESPAGGEETQYF TRBV10-3 TRBD2 TRBJ2-5
CASRGTGNTEAFF TRBV5-6 TRBD1 TRBJ1-1
CASSPTSGQETQYF TRBV6-2/TRBV6-3 TRBD2 TRBJ2-5
CASSPLQGAGNTIYF TRBV18 TRBD1 TRBJ1-3
CASSILAGGLNEQFF TRBV19 TRBD2 TRBJ2-1
CASSIWVGTEAFF TRBV19 NA TRBJ1-1
CSVSTGGVYEQYF TRBV29-1 TRBD1 TRBJ2-7
CSGRDRDYEQYF TRBV29-1 TRBD1 TRBJ2-7
CASSNRGRRLAGGSNTGELFF TRBV28 TRBD2 TRBJ2-2
CASSLAGGAAQPQHF TRBV7-8 NA TRBJ1-5
CASSPGTGMNTEAFF TRBV19 TRBD1 TRBJ1-1
CASSQDLAGEPEQYF TRBV3-1/TRBV3-2 TRBD2 TRBJ2-7
CACRRVGDIFRTLQETQYF TRBV5-1 NA TRBJ2-5